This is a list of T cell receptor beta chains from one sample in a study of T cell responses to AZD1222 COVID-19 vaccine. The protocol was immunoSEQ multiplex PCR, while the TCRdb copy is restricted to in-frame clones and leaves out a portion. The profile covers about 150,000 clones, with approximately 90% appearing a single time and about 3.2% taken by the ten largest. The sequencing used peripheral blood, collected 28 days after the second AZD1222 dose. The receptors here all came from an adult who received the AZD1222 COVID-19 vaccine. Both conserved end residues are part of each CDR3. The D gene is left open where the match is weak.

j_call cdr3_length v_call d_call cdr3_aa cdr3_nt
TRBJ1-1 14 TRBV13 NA CASSLTTGFGEAFF TGTGCCAGCAGCTTAACAACAGGATTCGGGGAAGCTTTCTTT
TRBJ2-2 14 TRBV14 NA CASSQVYGTGELFF TGTGCCAGCAGCCAAGTCTACGGCACCGGGGAGCTGTTTTTT
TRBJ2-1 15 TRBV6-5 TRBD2 CASSRTSGEYNEQFF TGTGCCAGCAGCCGAACTAGCGGAGAATACAATGAGCAGTTCTTC
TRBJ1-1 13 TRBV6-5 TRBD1 CASSNRGDTEAFF TGTGCCAGCAGTAACAGGGGGGACACTGAAGCTTTCTTT
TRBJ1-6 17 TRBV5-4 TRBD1 CASSSGTGGNWNSPLHF TGTGCCAGCAGTTCCGGGACAGGGGGAAATTGGAATTCACCCCTCCACTTT
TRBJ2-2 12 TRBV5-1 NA CASSLVSGELFF TGCGCCAGCAGCTTGGTGAGCGGGGAGCTGTTTTTT
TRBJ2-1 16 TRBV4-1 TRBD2 CASSQEGAGAGNEQFF TGCGCCAGCAGCCAAGAGGGAGCGGGAGCGGGGAATGAGCAGTTCTTC
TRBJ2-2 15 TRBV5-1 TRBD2 CASRVRGRSPGELFF TGCGCCAGCAGGGTCCGCGGGAGATCCCCCGGGGAGCTGTTTTTT
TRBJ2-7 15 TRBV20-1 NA CSASRPGRTPSEQYF TGCAGTGCTAGTAGACCGGGACGTACTCCTTCCGAGCAGTACTTC
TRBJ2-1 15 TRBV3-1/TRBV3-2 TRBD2 CASSQTSGRPGEQFF TGTGCCAGCAGCCAGACTAGCGGGAGGCCAGGTGAGCAGTTCTTC
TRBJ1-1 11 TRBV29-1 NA CSVLGWTEAFF TGCAGCGTCTTAGGATGGACTGAAGCTTTCTTT
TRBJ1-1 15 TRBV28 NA CASSLIGRMNTEAFF TGTGCCAGCAGCCTCATCGGGCGGATGAACACTGAAGCTTTCTTT
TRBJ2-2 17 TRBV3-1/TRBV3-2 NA CASSRTIGGPSTGELFF TGTGCCAGCAGCCGGACTATAGGGGGACCCAGCACCGGGGAGCTGTTTTTT
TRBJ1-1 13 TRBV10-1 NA CASIPKGNSEAFF TGCGCCAGCATTCCGAAAGGGAACTCTGAAGCTTTCTTT
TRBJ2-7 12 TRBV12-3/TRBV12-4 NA CASSPDWIEQYF TGTGCCAGCAGTCCGGACTGGATTGAGCAGTACTTC
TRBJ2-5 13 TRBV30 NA CAWSVQGSKTQYF TGTGCCTGGAGTGTACAGGGTTCGAAGACCCAGTACTTC
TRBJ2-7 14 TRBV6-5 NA CASSYSNFAYEQYF TGTGCCAGCAGTTACTCCAACTTTGCCTACGAGCAGTACTTC
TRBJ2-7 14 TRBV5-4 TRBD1 CASSIQGAALEQYF TGTGCCAGCAGCATACAGGGGGCGGCCCTCGAGCAGTACTTC
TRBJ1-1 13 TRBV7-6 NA CASSLIVNTEAFF TGTGCCAGCAGCTTGATAGTGAACACTGAAGCTTTCTTT
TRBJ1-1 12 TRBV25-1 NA CASSENGVEAFF TGTGCCAGCAGTGAAAACGGAGTCGAAGCTTTCTTT
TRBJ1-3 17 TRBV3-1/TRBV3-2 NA CASSQLPQLISGNTIYF TGTGCCAGCAGCCAACTACCACAGCTTATTTCTGGAAACACCATATATTTT
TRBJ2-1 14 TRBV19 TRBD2 CASRTSGLYNEQFF TGTGCCAGTAGAACTAGCGGCCTTTACAATGAGCAGTTCTTC
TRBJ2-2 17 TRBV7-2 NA CASSLRWELRITGELFF TGTGCCAGCAGCTTAAGGTGGGAGTTGAGGATCACCGGGGAGCTGTTTTTT
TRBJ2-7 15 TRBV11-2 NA CASSFSGTPLRKQYF TGTGCCAGCAGCTTCTCCGGGACCCCTCTCAGGAAGCAGTACTTC